A selection of T cell receptor beta chains follows, all from one sample in a study of blood T cells in healthy people across ages. MiXCR, applied by TCRdb to the 5' RACE reads, yields one record per CDR3 protein. The sample carries 1,800,000 or so distinct CDR3 sequences, more than 35% recorded once. The sample taken for sequencing was blood. The receptors originated from a human donor in good health. The CDR3 runs from the conserved cysteine through the conserved F or W. A D gene is named only where the DNA matches it firmly.

d_call v_call cdr3_aa
TRBD2 TRBV6-2/TRBV6-3 CASSYSPLAGGVNEQFF
NA TRBV3-1 CASSQANYGQYF
NA TRBV3-1 CASSQDDGSTPQFF
NA TRBV12-3/TRBV12-4 CASSFLGTSSYEQYF
TRBD2 TRBV7-2 CASSRSSGEIQYF
NA TRBV7-9 CASSPGKIGEGMNTEAFF
NA TRBV6-5 CASTPRGVLGRETQYF
NA TRBV7-3 CASSPGPFYGYTF
NA TRBV7-3 CASSLSDRGGTEAFF
TRBD1 TRBV7-2 CASSLAQGGLTEAFF
NA TRBV29-1 CSVVRITDTQYF
TRBD2 TRBV4-3 CASKTTVLAGDSSSYNEQFF
NA TRBV12-3/TRBV12-4 CASSPQVGRYSPLHF
NA TRBV20-1 CSARVGWNNNQPQHF
NA TRBV28 CASIQGGLHPQETQYF
NA TRBV5-6 CASSSPVGGYETQYF
TRBD2 TRBV30 CAWSAGASGFQETQYF
NA TRBV7-2 CASRLGGLSRAGERFF
NA TRBV10-3 CAISESKASNYGYTF
NA TRBV14 CASSPGGWYTEAFF
NA TRBV12-3/TRBV12-4 CASSFRKSPNYGYTF
NA TRBV20-1 CSARKTSFEGTQYF
NA TRBV7-2 CASSLRLRIGGTEAFF
NA TRBV20-1 CSARDNDRRNYGYTF
TRBD2 TRBV27 CASSLTTSPTSPPRTQYF
NA TRBV10-3 CAISDPGTGANVLTF
NA TRBV10-3 CAISESNRDSEQYF
TRBD1 TRBV6-5 CASSWGQGLIADTQYF
NA TRBV29-1 CSGGADYYEQYF
TRBD1 TRBV7-9 CASSHRTGGIYEQYF
TRBD1 TRBV4-1 CASSQAGQLNYGHTF
NA TRBV9 CASSPGPSTTEAFF
NA TRBV6-2/TRBV6-3 CASSYSSWLLFDNEQFF
TRBD2 TRBV7-3 CASSKGLAGATGELFF
NA TRBV6-2/TRBV6-3 CASSYLTVQETQYF
NA TRBV6-5 CASSYGRPSGANVLTF
NA TRBV7-9 CASSLARGVSTDTQYF
NA TRBV29-1 CSVDGYTEAFF
TRBD1 TRBV28 CASSLGTGVSYTF
NA TRBV20-1 CSAQTRAEQFF
NA TRBV12-3/TRBV12-4 CASSFGGANTDTQYF
TRBD1 TRBV7-8 CASSSLPGTGGSRYF
NA TRBV9 CASSVGQGLSYEQYF
NA TRBV6-5 CASSPRRKETQYF
NA TRBV7-2 CASSFRQDQPQHF
NA TRBV20-1 CSHGVNEQFF
TRBD2 TRBV5-1 CASTLMGGNTDTQYF
NA TRBV2 CASYDRSVAEAFF
NA TRBV19 CASRAIQGPRQPQHF
TRBD1 TRBV5-1 CASSSQGGIYEQYF
NA TRBV18 CASSPEGFEAFF
NA TRBV2 CASSQGGVTDTQYF
NA TRBV7-2 CASSFDWYQETQYF
NA TRBV24-1 CATSHYDRGYGYTF
NA TRBV12-3/TRBV12-4 CASSPGTPLVRQFF
NA TRBV9 CASSPRAFGNSPLHF
TRBD1 TRBV5-1 CASSLGGRAPGQGSAQYF
TRBD2 TRBV20-1 CSCHPLAGDFNEQYF
NA TRBV20-1 CSVWGPEPYEQYF
NA TRBV28 CASSFAPGRRGDEQYF